The 2 T cell receptor beta chains listed next were all sequenced from one sample in a study of tumor-infiltrating lymphocytes in primary liver carcinoma. RNA was extracted from whole blood without cell sorting, alongside germline DNA. TCR beta cDNA came from approximately 540 ng total RNA, primed with a constant-region primer. Libraries for TCR beta were built through three nested multiplex PCR rounds, which together made up a slightly modified ARM-PCR procedure. Use of TRBV1-TRBV30 forward primers with a C-beta reverse primer characterized the first two PCR rounds, which lasted about 10 cycles each. In TCRdb, the multiplex PCR reads were re-called with MiXCR into one record per CDR3 protein. The sample has a few hundred thousand distinct CDR3 sequences, more than 55% seen once. Sequencing was performed on peripheral blood. Receptors were obtained from a woman aged 25 to 39 with primary liver carcinoma and hepatitis B virus infection.

As for this clonotype: A much larger clone is a single base away; this may be a read error. The conserved phenylalanine or tryptophan is not found at the CDR3 terminus, so this likely reflects a read error. The V gene is TRBV12-3 or TRBV12-4, the J gene TRBJ2-4, with 14 bases that match TRBD2. With V trimmed by 5 bases and J by 0 bases, 3 bases remained unmatched. The CDR3 covers 17 residues. The DNA for the CDR3 is TGTGCCAGCAGTCTGGGACTAGCGGGGGTAGCCAAAAACATTCAGTACTTA. This encodes CASSLGLAGVAKNIQYL.

For this clonotype: A read error is possible here, since a much larger clone lies one base away. This chain joins TRBV10-2 and TRBJ2-1; the D is unclear. Germline assignment: CDR1 WSHSY and CDR2 SAAADI. The CDR3 has 12 amino acids. In nucleotides, the CDR3 is TGCGTCAGCAGCGTTAGTATCAATGAGCAGTTCTTC. Encoded protein: CVSSVSINEQFF.